Below, 17 T cell receptor beta chains from the same sample are listed, as sequenced in a study of post-analysis software for immune sequencing data. Findings of the study overall: Controls showed lower frequencies than patients for 5 or 6 TRBV segments, and TRBV5-6, TRBV5-1 and TRBV20-1 were among these.

Presence of unique molecular identifiers characterized the TCR beta cDNA libraries. In TCRdb, the PCR reads were re-called with MiXCR into one record per CDR3 protein. The data contain some 800,000 distinct CDR3 sequences, about 43% of them singletons. Their antigens are not known. Sequenced: blood. The receptors stem from a girl aged 10 to 17 with multiple sclerosis.

The table lists this clonotype with a few counts. The CDR3 nucleotides read TGTGCCAGCCGAAGGGACCTGTTACTCTACGAGCAGTACTTC. Translating it yields CASRRDLLLYEQYF. This chain joins TRBV5-5 and TRBJ2-7; perhaps D is TRBD1 or TRBD2 (5 bases each). This CDR3 region has 14 residues. The germline gives CDR1 SGHKS, CDR2 YYEKEE (reference sequence). V was cut by 7 bases and J by 3 bases, with 17 bases left in between.

V usage is TRBV7-9 and J usage is TRBJ2-5; D is uncertain. The CDR3 loop spans 13 amino acids. The germline V gene has CDR1 SEHNR and CDR2 FQNEAQ (reference sequence). Trimming left V 5 bases short and J 3 bases short, with 10 bases between. CDR3 loop: CASSLQNEETQYF. The CDR3 bases are TGTGCCAGCAGCCTACAGAACGAAGAGACCCAGTACTTC.

The chain has TRBV20-1 and TRBJ2-5, with TRBD1 identical over 9 bases. Matching the DNA end better, TRBJ2-7 makes the J call doubtful. This CDR3 region has 16 residues. CDR1 and CDR2 (germline): DFQATT, SNEGSKA (reference sequence). CDR3 region: CSARDMYLGQGSEQYF. The CDR3, as DNA: TGCAGTGCTAGAGATATGTATTTGGGACAGGGAAGCGAGCAGTACTTC.

The chain links TRBV6-5 to TRBJ2-4; D unclear. CDR1 and CDR2 (germline): MNHEY, SVGAGI. V shed 3 bases and J shed 8 bases, with 5 bases lying between them. The CDR3 has 11 amino acids. The CDR3 sequence: CASSYRDIQYF. The CDR3 region has the DNA TGTGCCAGCAGTTATCGAGACATTCAGTACTTC.

The V call is TRBV7-2, the J call TRBJ2-5, with 8 bases fitting TRBD2. V was pared by 5 bases and J by 4 bases, with 9 bases of the junction left unmatched. This CDR3 has 15 residues. CDR1 is SGHTA, CDR2 FQGNSA, per germline. Written as DNA, the CDR3 is TGTGCCAGCAGCGCCGGGACTAGGGGTGGAGAGACCCAGTACTTC. It specifies CASSAGTRGGETQYF.

This clonotype was seen a few times. The J gene is TRBJ2-7, the V gene TRBV10-3; the match to TRBD2 covers 8 bases. V was pared by 3 bases and J by 3 bases, with 4 bases of the junction left unmatched. Germline V gives CDR1 ENHRY, CDR2 SYGVKD. The CDR3 has 14 amino acids. CDR3 region: CAISDRGGSYEQYF. The CDR3 bases are TGTGCCATCAGTGATCGGGGGGGCAGCTACGAGCAGTACTTC.

The V and J genes are TRBV5-1 and TRBJ2-7, with D possibly matching TRBD2 (5 bases). Trimming removed 2 bases from V and 6 bases from J, with 15 bases in between. The CDR3 loop spans 14 amino acids. Per germline, CDR1 SGHRS and CDR2 YFSETQ. In DNA form, the CDR3 reads TGCGCCAGCAGCTTTAGGCCTGGGGAGTTCGAGCAGTACTTC. Its translation: CASSFRPGEFEQYF.

The V gene is TRBV12-3 or TRBV12-4, the J gene TRBJ1-5; D unclear. This CDR3 is built from 13 residues. The ends were cut back, 3 bases at V and 5 bases at J, with 8 bases in the middle. The CDR3 is CASSLEGYQPQHF. The CDR3 coding sequence is TGTGCCAGCAGTTTGGAAGGGTATCAGCCCCAGCATTTT.

The chain has TRBV7-2 and TRBJ1-2; D remains ambiguous. The CDR3 is 13 amino acids. From germline, CDR1 is SGHTA and CDR2 FQGNSA. Trimming cost V 5 bases and J 4 bases, with 11 bases left between them. The CDR3 DNA sequence: TGTGCCAGCAGCGCCGGGTCCAGCTATGGCTACACCTTC. This translates into CASSAGSSYGYTF.

V is TRBV7-3 and J is TRBJ2-3, with D perhaps matching TRBD1 (6 bases). The germline V gene encodes CDR1 SGHTA and CDR2 FQGTGA. The CDR3 contains 14 residues. V lost 3 bases to trimming and J lost 6 bases, with 13 bases between them. The CDR3 here is CASSFRGSDDTQYF. DNA of the CDR3: TGTGCCAGCAGCTTTAGGGGGAGCGATGATACGCAGTATTTT.

There are a few counts of this clonotype. In DNA, the CDR3 is TGTGCCAGCAGCTCCCGACTTACTATGGAGACCCAGTACTTC. Its translation is CASSSRLTMETQYF. This sequence joins TRBV5-5 and TRBJ2-5; no definite D call. The CDR3 loop spans 14 amino acids. Germline V gene data show CDR1 as SGHKS and CDR2 as YYEKEE (reference sequence). V was clipped by 3 bases and J by 5 bases, with 14 bases between them. The complete variable domain, with remaining parts taken from reference TRBV5-5 and TRBJ2-5, reads DAGVTQSPTHLIKTRGQQVTLRCSPISGHKSVSWYQQVLGQGPQFIFQYYEKEERGRGNFPDRFSARQFPNYSSELNVNALLLGDSALYLCASSSRLTMETQYFGPGTRLLVL.

This clonotype has just a few counts. V is TRBV6-2 or TRBV6-3 and J is TRBJ2-1, with 8 bases that match TRBD1. The CDR3 loop spans 15 amino acids. Losses at the gene ends were 4 bases for V and 0 bases for J; bases not matched to a gene: 2. Germline V CDR1 and CDR2: MNHEY, SVGEGT. The CDR3 protein is CASSSTGGSYNEQFF. The CDR3 region has the DNA TGTGCCAGCAGTTCTACAGGGGGCTCCTACAATGAGCAGTTCTTC.

The J gene is TRBJ2-1, the V gene TRBV29-1; TRBD2 might be the D (5 bases). CDR1 and CDR2 from the germline V gene are SQVTM and ANQGSEA. V was cut by 5 bases and J by 13 bases, with 12 bases left in between. The CDR3 is 10 residues long. The CDR3 DNA follows: TGCAGCGTTCTGGGAGAGACCCAGTTCTTC. This encodes CSVLGETQFF.

This clonotype was seen only once. The J gene is TRBJ2-7, the V gene TRBV6-5; D is undetermined. With 0 bases removed from V and 2 bases from J, the gap between germline ends came to 11 bases. The CDR3 extends over 15 amino acids. From germline, CDR1 is MNHEY and CDR2 SVGAGI. CDR3 protein: CASSYSILGTYEQYF. Here the CDR3 DNA reads TGTGCCAGCAGTTACTCTATCCTAGGCACCTACGAGCAGTACTTC.

This clonotype was observed a handful of times. The rearrangement uses TRBV2 and TRBJ2-2; 15 bases line up with TRBD2. J gave up 7 bases and V 7 bases, and 4 bases lay outside the gene matches. The length of the CDR3 is 15 residues. Germline lookup yields CDR1 SNHLY and CDR2 FYNNEI. CDR3 protein: CASTGLAGGGGELFF. Here the CDR3 DNA reads TGTGCCAGCACGGGACTAGCGGGAGGCGGCGGGGAGCTGTTTTTT.

There are a few counts of this clonotype. At one of its ends the junction is not consistent with the germline gene, which may arise from a read error. The genes are TRBV7-8 and TRBJ1-1; no firm D call. Germline V CDR1 and CDR2: SGHVS, FQNEAQ. CDR3 length equals 13 residues. The CDR3 loop is CASRLVGNTEAFF. CDR3 DNA: TGTGCCAGCAGGTTAGTGGGGAACACTGAAGCTTTCTTT.

V is TRBV29-1 and J is TRBJ1-4, with D possibly TRBD1 on 5 matching bases. V shed 1 base and J shed 10 bases, with 16 bases lying between them. Germline V gene data show CDR1 as SQVTM and CDR2 as ANQGSEA. The CDR3 length is 14 residues. The DNA of the CDR3 is TGCAGCGTTGAAGTTGCGGGGCGGCCTGGAAAACTGTTTTTT. Translating it yields CSVEVAGRPGKLFF. The whole variable domain, filled in from reference TRBV29-1 and TRBJ1-4, reads SAVISQKPSRDICQRGTSLTIQCQVDSQVTMMFWYRQQPGQSLTLIATANQGSEATYESGFVIDKFPISRPNLTFSTLTVSNMSPEDSSIYLCSVEVAGRPGKLFFGSGTQLSVL.